The T cell receptor beta chain under discussion was sequenced for a study of T cells after posttransplantation cyclophosphamide. The CDR3 consists of 14 residues. CDR1 SNHLY and CDR2 FYNNEI come from the germline V gene. V shed 8 bases, J shed 8 bases, and the junction held 11 bases outside the gene matches. Data came from immunoSEQ multiplex PCR; TCRdb stores just in-frame clones and leaves some out. The sample shows around 30,000 clones, approximately 90% of them seen only once. This clone was observed once. The rearrangement joins TRBV2 to TRBJ2-1, with TRBD2 matching over 8 bases. This receptor was identified in a woman aged 35 to 49 with a blood cancer, CMV-positive, and with a related stem cell donor. The sample was PBMCs. CDR3 coding DNA: TGTGCCAGCCTCCCCCCGGGACTAGGCGATGAGCAGTTCTTC. It specifies CASLPPGLGDEQFF.